The 2 T cell receptor beta chains below all came from one sample that was sequenced in a study of Tregs in tolerant kidney transplant recipients. Recipients received nonmyeloablative bone marrow transplants from related graft donors, with transient mixed chimerism. TCRdb keeps only in-frame clones here, not all; method: immunoSEQ multiplex PCR. The table lists 50,000 to 55,000 clones, about 89% of them singletons, with roughly 15% in the top ten. The sample here was CD8+ T cells from blood (PBMCs), taken 24 months after the transplant. The receptor set was obtained from a human patient who received a combined kidney and bone marrow transplant. Among the T cells, some may be from the graft donor.

The chain is built from TRBV9 and TRBJ2-6, with D possibly matching TRBD1 (5 bases). The CDR3 is 14 residues long. CDR1 and CDR2 from the germline V gene are SGDLS and YYNGEE. V lost 3 bases and J 1 base, leaving 5 bases between the germline ends. The CDR3, as DNA: TGTGCCAGCAGCGAGGGGTCTGGGGCCAACGTCCTGACTTTC. Its protein product is CASSEGSGANVLTF.

This clone has just one count. The genes are TRBV7-9 and TRBJ2-5, with 7 nucleotides matching TRBD2. Germline values: CDR1 SEHNR, CDR2 FQNEAQ (reference sequence). The J segment lost 3 bases and the V segment lost 6 bases, leaving 4 bases of the junction unmatched. This CDR3 has 13 residues. DNA for the CDR3: TGTGCCAGCAGATCTAGCGGAGAAGAGACCCAGTACTTC. It yields the protein CASRSSGEETQYF. The whole variable domain, remainder taken from reference TRBV7-9 and TRBJ2-5, is DTGVSQNPRHKITKRGQNVTFRCDPISEHNRLYWYRQTLGQGPEFLTYFQNEAQLEKSRLLSDRFSAERPKGSFSTLEIQRTEQGDSAMYLCASRSSGEETQYFGPGTRLLVL.